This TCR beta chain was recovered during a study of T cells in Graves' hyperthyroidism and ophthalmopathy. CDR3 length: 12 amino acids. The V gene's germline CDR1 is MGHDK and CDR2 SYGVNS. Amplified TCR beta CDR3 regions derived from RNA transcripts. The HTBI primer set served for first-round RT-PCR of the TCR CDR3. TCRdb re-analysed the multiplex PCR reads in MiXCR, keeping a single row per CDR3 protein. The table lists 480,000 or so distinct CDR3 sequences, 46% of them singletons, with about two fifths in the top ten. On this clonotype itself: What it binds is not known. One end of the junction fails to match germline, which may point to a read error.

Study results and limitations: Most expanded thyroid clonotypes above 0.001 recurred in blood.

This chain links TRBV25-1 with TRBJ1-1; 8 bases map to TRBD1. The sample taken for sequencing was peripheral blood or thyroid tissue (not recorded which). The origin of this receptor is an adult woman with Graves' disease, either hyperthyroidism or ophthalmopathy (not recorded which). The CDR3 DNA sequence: TGTGCCAGCATTGACAGGGGCTCTGAAGCCTTCTTT. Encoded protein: CASIDRGSEAFF.